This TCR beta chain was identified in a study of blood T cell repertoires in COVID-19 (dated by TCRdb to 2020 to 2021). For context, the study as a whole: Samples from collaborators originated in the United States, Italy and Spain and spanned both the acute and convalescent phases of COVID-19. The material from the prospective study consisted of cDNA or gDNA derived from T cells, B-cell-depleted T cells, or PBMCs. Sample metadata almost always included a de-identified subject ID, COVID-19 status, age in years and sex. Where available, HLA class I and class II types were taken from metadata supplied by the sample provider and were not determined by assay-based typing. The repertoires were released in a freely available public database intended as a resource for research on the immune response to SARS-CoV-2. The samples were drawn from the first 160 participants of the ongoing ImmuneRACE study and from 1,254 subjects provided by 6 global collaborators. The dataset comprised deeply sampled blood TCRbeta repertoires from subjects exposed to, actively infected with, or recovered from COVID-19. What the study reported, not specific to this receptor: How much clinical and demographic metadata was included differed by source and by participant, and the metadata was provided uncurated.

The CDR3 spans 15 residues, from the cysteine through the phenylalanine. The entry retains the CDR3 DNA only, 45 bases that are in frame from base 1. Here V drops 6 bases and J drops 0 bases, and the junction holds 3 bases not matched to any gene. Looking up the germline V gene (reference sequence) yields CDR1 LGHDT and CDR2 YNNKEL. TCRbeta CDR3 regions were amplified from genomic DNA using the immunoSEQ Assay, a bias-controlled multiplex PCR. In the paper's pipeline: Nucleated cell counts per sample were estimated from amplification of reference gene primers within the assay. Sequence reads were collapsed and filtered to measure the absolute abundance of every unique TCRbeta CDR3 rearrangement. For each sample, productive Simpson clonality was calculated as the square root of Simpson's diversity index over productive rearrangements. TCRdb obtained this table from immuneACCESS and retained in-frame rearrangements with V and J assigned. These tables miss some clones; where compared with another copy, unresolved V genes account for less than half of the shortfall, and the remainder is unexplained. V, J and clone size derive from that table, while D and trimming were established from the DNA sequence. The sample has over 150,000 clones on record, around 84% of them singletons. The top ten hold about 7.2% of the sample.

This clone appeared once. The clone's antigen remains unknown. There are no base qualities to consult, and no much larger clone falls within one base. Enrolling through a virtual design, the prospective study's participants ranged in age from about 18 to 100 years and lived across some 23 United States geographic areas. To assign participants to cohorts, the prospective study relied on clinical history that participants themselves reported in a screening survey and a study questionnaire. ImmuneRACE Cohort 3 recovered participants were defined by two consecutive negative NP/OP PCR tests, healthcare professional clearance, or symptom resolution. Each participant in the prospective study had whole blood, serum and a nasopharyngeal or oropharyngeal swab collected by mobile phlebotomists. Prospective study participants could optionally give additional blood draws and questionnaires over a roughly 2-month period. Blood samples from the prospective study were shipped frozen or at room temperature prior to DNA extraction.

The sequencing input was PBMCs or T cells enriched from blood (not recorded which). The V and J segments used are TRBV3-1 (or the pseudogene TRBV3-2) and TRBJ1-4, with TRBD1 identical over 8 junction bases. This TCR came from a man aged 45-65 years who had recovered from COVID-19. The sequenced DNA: TGTGCCAGCAGAGGGACAGGAGCAACTAATGAAAAACTGTTTTTT. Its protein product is CASRGTGATNEKLFF.